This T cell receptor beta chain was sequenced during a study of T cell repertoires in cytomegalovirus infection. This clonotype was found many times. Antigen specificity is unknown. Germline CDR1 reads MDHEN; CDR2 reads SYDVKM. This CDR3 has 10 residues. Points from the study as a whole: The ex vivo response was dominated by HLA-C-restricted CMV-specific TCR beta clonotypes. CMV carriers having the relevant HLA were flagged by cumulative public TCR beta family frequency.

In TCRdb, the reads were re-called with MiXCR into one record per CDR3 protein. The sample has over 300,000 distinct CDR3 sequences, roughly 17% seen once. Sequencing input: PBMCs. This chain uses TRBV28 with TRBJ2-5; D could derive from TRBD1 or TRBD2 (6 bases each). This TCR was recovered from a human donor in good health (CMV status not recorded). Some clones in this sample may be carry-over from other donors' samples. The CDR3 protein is CAGGGETQYF. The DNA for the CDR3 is TGTGCAGGGGGAGGAGAGACCCAGTACTTC.